This TCR beta chain was sequenced in a study of T-cell memory formation after mild COVID-19. Overall study results and limits: Most CD4+ clones that shrank were in CM and EM, while CD8+ ones turned up in EMRA.

This CDR3 contains 14 residues. Trimming took off 0 bases at V and 7 bases at J, with 13 bases between the two ends. Germline CDR1 and CDR2: SGDLS and YYNGEE. TCRdb re-analysed the 5' RACE reads in MiXCR, keeping a single row per CDR3 protein. The top ten hold roughly a fifth of the sample, which has a few hundred thousand distinct CDR3 sequences, approximately 15% seen once. With respect to this clonotype: What it binds is unknown.

V and J are TRBV9 and TRBJ1-1; maybe TRBD1 (6 bases). Sequencing used PBMCs or a T cell subset sorted from them (not recorded which). The clonotype originates from a young man who had mild COVID-19 (a few samples of this study predate the infection). Cell type and time point are not known. Written as DNA, the CDR3 is TGTGCCAGCAGCGTAGTGCCAGGGGCTCGTGAAGCTTTCTTT. Translation: CASSVVPGAREAFF. Filled out from reference TRBV9 and TRBJ1-1, the complete variable domain reads DSGVTQTPKHLITATGQRVTLRCSPRSGDLSVYWYQQSLDQGLQFLIQYYNGEERAKGNILERFSAQQFPDLHSELNLSSLELGDSALYFCASSVVPGAREAFFGQGTRLTVV.